Sequencing of this T cell receptor beta chain was carried out in a study of T cell clones after liver transplantation. Whole-study context: Liver transplant recipients had immunosuppression withdrawal attempted within 2 years. TCRbeta sequencing after a pre-transplant mixed lymphocyte reaction identified graft-donor-reactive clones, later tracked in post-transplant blood. As an antigen-independent comparator, third-party-reactive TCRbeta sequences came from pre-transplant mixed lymphocyte reactions.

The method was immunoSEQ multiplex PCR; TCRdb's version includes in-frame clones alone and lacks a portion of them. There are some 110,000 clones in the sample; about nine tenths occur only once, and 0.65% to 0.85% lies in the top ten. Germline CDR1 reads MDHEN; CDR2 reads SYDVKM. V shed 6 bases, J shed 4 bases, and the junction held 7 bases outside the gene matches. CDR3 length: 14 residues. This clonotype was sampled from a human patient who received a liver transplant. Some T cells may be the graft donor's. This chain links TRBV28 with TRBJ2-7; 9 positions agree with TRBD2. This material consisted of CD4+ T cells from blood, taken 12 months after liver transplant. The CDR3 DNA reads as TGTGCCAGCAGCAGCGGGGGGTACTGGTACGAGCAGTACTTC. This translates into CASSSGGYWYEQYF.